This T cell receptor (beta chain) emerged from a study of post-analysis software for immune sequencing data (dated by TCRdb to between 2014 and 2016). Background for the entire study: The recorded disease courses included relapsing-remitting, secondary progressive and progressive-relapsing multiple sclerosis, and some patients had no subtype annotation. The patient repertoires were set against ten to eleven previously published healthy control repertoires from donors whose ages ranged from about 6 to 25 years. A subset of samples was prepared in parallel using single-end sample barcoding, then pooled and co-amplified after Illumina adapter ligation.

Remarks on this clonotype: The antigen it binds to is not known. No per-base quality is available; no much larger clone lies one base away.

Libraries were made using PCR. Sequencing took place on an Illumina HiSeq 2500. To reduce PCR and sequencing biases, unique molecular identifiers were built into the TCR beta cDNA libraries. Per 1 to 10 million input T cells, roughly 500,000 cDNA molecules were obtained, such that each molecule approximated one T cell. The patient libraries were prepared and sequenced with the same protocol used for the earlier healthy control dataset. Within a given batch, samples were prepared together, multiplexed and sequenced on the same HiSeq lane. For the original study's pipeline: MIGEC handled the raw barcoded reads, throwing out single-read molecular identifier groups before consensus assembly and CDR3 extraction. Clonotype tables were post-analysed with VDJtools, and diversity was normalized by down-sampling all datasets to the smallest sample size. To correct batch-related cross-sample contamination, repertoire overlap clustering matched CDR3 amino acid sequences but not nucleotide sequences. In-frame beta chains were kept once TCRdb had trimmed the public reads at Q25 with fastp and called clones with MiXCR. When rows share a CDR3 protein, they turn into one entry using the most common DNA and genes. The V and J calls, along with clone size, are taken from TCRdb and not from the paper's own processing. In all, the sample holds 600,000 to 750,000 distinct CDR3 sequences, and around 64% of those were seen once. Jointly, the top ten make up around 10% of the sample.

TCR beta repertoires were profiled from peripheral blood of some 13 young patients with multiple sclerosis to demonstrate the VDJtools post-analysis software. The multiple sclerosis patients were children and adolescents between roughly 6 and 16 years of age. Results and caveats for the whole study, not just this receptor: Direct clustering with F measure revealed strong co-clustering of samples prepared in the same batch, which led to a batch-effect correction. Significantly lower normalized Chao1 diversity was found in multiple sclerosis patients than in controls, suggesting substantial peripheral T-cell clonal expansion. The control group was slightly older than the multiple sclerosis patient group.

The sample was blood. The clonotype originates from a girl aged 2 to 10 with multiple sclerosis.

The DNA is TGCAGTGCTAGTCCGGGACTACCGAACTACGAGCAGTACTTC. This codes for CSASPGLPNYEQYF. The chain links TRBV20-1 with TRBJ2-7; 7 central nucleotides agree with TRBD2. CDR1 and CDR2 were assigned from the germline V gene (reference sequence) as DFQATT and SNEGSKA. The CDR3 sequence holds 14 residues, the cysteine and phenylalanine included. Here the CDR3 DNA is all that survives: 42 bases in frame from base 1. Relative to germline, V is missing 3 bases and J is missing 3 bases, with 8 bases of the junction outside any gene match.